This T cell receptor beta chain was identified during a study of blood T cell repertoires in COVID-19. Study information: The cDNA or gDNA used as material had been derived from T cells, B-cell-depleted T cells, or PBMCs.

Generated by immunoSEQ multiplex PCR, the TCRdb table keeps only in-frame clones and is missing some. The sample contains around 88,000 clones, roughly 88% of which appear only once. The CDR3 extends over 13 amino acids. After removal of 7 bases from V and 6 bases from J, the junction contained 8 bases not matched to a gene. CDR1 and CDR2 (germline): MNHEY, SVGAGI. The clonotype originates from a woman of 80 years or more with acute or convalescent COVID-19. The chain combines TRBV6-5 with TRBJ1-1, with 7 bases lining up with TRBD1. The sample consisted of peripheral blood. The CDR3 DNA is TGTGCCAGCACTACCCGAACAGGGGCTGAAGCTTTCTTT. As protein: CASTTRTGAEAFF.